This T cell receptor beta chain was sequenced in a study of T cells in Graves' hyperthyroidism and ophthalmopathy. Researchers amplified the TCR beta CDR3 regions from RNA transcripts. An initial round of RT-PCR targeting the TCR CDR3 relied on the HTBI primer set. In TCRdb, the multiplex PCR reads were re-called with MiXCR into one record per CDR3 protein. This sample has roughly 640,000 distinct CDR3 sequences, with around 15% found just once. The length of the CDR3 is 13 residues. The V gene's germline CDR1 is DFQATT and CDR2 SNEGSKA (reference sequence). The ends lost 3 bases at V and 2 bases at J; junction bases unmatched: 2.

This sequence was found in a middle-aged woman with Graves' ophthalmopathy. The specimen was blood. The chain uses TRBV20-1 and TRBJ2-5; TRBD2 matches at 8 bases. The CDR3, as DNA: TGCAGTGCTAGTACTAGCGGTCAAGAGACCCAGTACTTC. Amino acids: CSASTSGQETQYF.